One sample yielded the 15 T cell receptor beta chains listed below, sequenced in a study of blood T cell repertoires in COVID-19. TCRdb's table, derived via immunoSEQ multiplex PCR, lists solely in-frame clones and lacks some. The sample lists about 180,000 clones; about four fifths were seen once. The sequenced sample consisted of peripheral blood. Receptors originate from a woman aged 60-75 years with COVID-19, enrolled during active disease.

This clone was observed many times. This chain uses TRBV10-3 with TRBJ1-6; D is undetermined. The germline V gene has CDR1 ENHRY and CDR2 SYGVKD. The V end was cut by 10 bases, the J end by 8 bases, with 15 bases between. CDR3 length: 13 residues. DNA for the CDR3: TGTGCCACCCGGAGGAGTCTCGATTCACCCCTCCACTTT. As protein: CATRRSLDSPLHF.

V usage is TRBV5-8 and J usage is TRBJ2-1; 7 nucleotides agree with TRBD1. The CDR3 covers 16 residues. The J segment lost 1 base and the V segment lost 2 bases, leaving 6 bases of the junction unmatched. Germline CDR1 reads SGHTS; CDR2 reads YDEGEE. Here the CDR3 reads CASSFGTVGSYNEQFF. Here the CDR3 DNA reads TGTGCCAGCAGCTTCGGGACAGTCGGTTCCTACAATGAGCAGTTCTTC. Full variable domain (remainder filled in from reference TRBV5-8 and TRBJ2-1): EAGVTQSPTHLIKTRGQQATLRCSPISGHTSVYWYQQALGLGLQFLLWYDEGEERNRGNFPPRFSGRQFPNYSSELNVNALELEDSALYLCASSFGTVGSYNEQFFGPGTRLTVL.

V and J are TRBV25-1 and TRBJ1-5; 7 nucleotides line up with TRBD1. Trimming took 4 bases from V and 3 from J; bases not matched to a gene: 3. Germline CDR1 MGHDK, CDR2 SYGVNS. The CDR3 contains 14 residues. The CDR3 loop reads CASSGQGYNQPQHF. The CDR3 bases are TGTGCCAGCAGTGGACAGGGATACAATCAGCCCCAGCATTTT. Full variable domain (outside the CDR3, taken from reference TRBV25-1 and TRBJ1-5): EADIYQTPRYLVIGTGKKITLECSQTMGHDKMYWYQQDPGMELHLIHYSYGVNSTEKGDLSSESTVSRIRTEHFPLTLESARPSHTSQYLCASSGQGYNQPQHFGDGTRLSIL.

V and J are TRBV9 and TRBJ2-1, with 7 bases that match TRBD1. The CDR3 contains 14 residues. V was clipped by 4 bases and J by 3 bases; unmatched bases: 4. CDR1 and CDR2 from the germline V gene are SGDLS and YYNGEE. CDR3 nucleotides: TGTGCCAGCAGCCCGGGACAGAGCTACAATGAGCAGTTCTTC. This encodes CASSPGQSYNEQFF.

The V call is TRBV28, the J call TRBJ1-4; 10 nucleotides match TRBD1. CDR1 is MDHEN and CDR2 is SYDVKM in the germline V gene. The CDR3 contains 14 residues. Trimming at V came to 6 bases and at J to 7 bases, leaving 5 bases not matched to a gene. The CDR3 is CASRTGTGVEKLFF. CDR3 nucleotide sequence: TGTGCCAGCAGGACCGGGACAGGGGTTGAAAAACTGTTTTTT.

A few counts support this clone. The genes are TRBV19 and TRBJ1-5; D perhaps matches TRBD1 (6 bases). Trimming removed 7 bases from V and 3 bases from J, with 16 bases in between. The CDR3 totals 15 residues. Germline CDR1 LNHDA, CDR2 SQIVND (reference sequence). CDR3 residues: CASKEPDRLNQPQHF. The DNA for the CDR3 is TGTGCCAGTAAGGAACCGGACAGACTCAATCAGCCCCAGCATTTT.

The genes are TRBV7-2 and TRBJ1-3; the D is unclear. Between the trimmed V and J ends, which lost 4 bases and 0 bases, there was a span of 13 bases. The CDR3 runs 16 residues. In germline, CDR1 is SGHTA, CDR2 FQGNSA. The chain's CDR3 is CASSSRRVRSGNTIYF. The CDR3 DNA reads as TGTGCCAGCAGCTCAAGGCGGGTCCGCTCTGGAAACACCATATATTTT.

The chain uses TRBV9 and TRBJ2-3, with D possibly matching TRBD2 (5 bases). Trimming took off 3 bases at V and 4 bases at J, with 12 bases between the two ends. Germline CDR1 and CDR2: SGDLS and YYNGEE. The CDR3 runs 14 residues. The CDR3 nucleotides read TGTGCCAGCAGCGCACTAGATTACGCAGATACGCAGTATTTT. As protein: CASSALDYADTQYF.

CDR3 DNA sequence: TGTGCCAGCAGCCCCCTGAGCGGGAGCTCCTACAATGAGCAGTTCTTC. This codes for CASSPLSGSSYNEQFF. The rearrangement joins TRBV7-6 to TRBJ2-1; 8 positions agree with TRBD2. The CDR3 loop spans 16 amino acids. Germline assignment: CDR1 SGHVS and CDR2 FNYEAQ. Trimming removed 5 bases from V and 0 bases from J; junction bases left unmatched: 6.

This clone was counted a few times. The J gene is TRBJ2-7, the V gene TRBV28; 10 bases map to TRBD2. The CDR3 loop spans 17 amino acids. The germline gives CDR1 MDHEN, CDR2 SYDVKM. V gave up 1 base and J gave up 0 bases; unmatched junction bases: 6. CDR3 coding DNA: TGTGCCAGCAGTTTATACTCTAGCGGGGGCTCCTCCTACGAGCAGTACTTC. It yields the protein CASSLYSSGGSSYEQYF.

The rearrangement uses TRBV6-5 and TRBJ1-2; D uncertain. V was pared by 7 bases and J by 5 bases, with 17 bases between. This CDR3 is built from 14 residues. Germline CDR1 and CDR2: MNHEY and SVGAGI. DNA of the CDR3: TGTGCCAGCATCCCCCCATCCCTGACTTATGGCTACACCTTC. Encoded protein: CASIPPSLTYGYTF.

This chain uses TRBV6-5 with TRBJ2-3, with D uncertain. The germline V and J ends were trimmed by 4 bases and 0 bases, with 8 bases remaining between them. The germline V gene encodes CDR1 MNHEY and CDR2 SVGAGI. The CDR3 extends over 14 amino acids. The CDR3 here is CASSSTASTDTQYF. For the CDR3, the DNA is TGTGCCAGCAGTTCGACTGCAAGCACAGATACGCAGTATTTT.

The CDR3 loop reads CASSLVQGDGYTF. CDR3 coding DNA: TGTGCCAGCAGCCTAGTACAGGGTGATGGCTACACCTTC. The chain combines TRBV7-9 with TRBJ1-2, with D possibly matching TRBD1 (6 bases). The CDR3 sequence is 13 residues long. Germline CDR1 and CDR2: SEHNR and FQNEAQ (reference sequence). The V end lost 5 bases, the J end lost 6 bases, and 13 bases lay between the germline ends.

This chain links TRBV27 with TRBJ2-7; the match to TRBD2 covers 10 bases. V lost 6 bases, J lost 4 bases, and 9 bases stayed unmatched. The length of the CDR3 is 15 residues. Germline V gene sequence: CDR1 MNHEY, CDR2 SMNVEV (reference sequence). The CDR3 DNA follows: TGTGCCAGCAGGACTCTAGCGGGAGTACTTTACGAGCAGTACTTC. As protein: CASRTLAGVLYEQYF.

The chain links TRBV6-4 to TRBJ2-6; maybe TRBD2 (5 bases). CDR3 length: 14 amino acids. The germline V gene has CDR1 MRHNA and CDR2 SNTAGT. The V end lost 6 bases, the J end lost 4 bases, and 10 bases lay between the germline ends. CDR3 DNA sequence: TGTGCCAGCAGCCCGAGGGTGGGGGCCAACGTCCTGACTTTC. Protein product: CASSPRVGANVLTF.